Detailed here is one TCR beta chain. This sample is drawn from a study of T cells after yellow fever vaccination. TCRdb reprocessed the 5' RACE reads with MiXCR, giving one entry per CDR3 protein. This sample yields hundreds of thousands of distinct CDR3 sequences, of which 9% to 15% are seen a single time; under 15% belongs to the top ten. CDR1 is SNHLY, CDR2 FYNNEI, per germline. The CDR3 is made up of 15 amino acids. V was cut by 9 bases and J by 1 base, with 17 bases left in between. The clonotype originates from a man in his thirties or forties who received the YFV17D yellow fever vaccine. This chain joins TRBV2 and TRBJ2-3; the D is unclear. Sequencing used PBMCs, obtained on the day of the yellow fever booster vaccination. The CDR3 spells CASIIGTRRTDTQYF. The CDR3, as DNA: TGTGCCAGTATTATCGGCACTCGGCGCACAGATACGCAGTATTTT.